Listed below are T cell receptor beta chains from one sample, sequenced in a study of blood T cell repertoires in COVID-19. Here immunoSEQ multiplex PCR was the method, and the copy in TCRdb shows in-frame clones only, minus some. The sample shows approximately 75,000 clones, approximately 80% of them seen only once. The material sequenced was peripheral blood. The receptors shown here come from a woman aged 45 to 65 with acute or convalescent COVID-19. Each CDR3 is given with its conserved first and last residue. D genes are given only for firm matches. Some rows have no size entry. The others give once, few or many, or a class for an expanded clone.

D,V,size,J,length,DNA,CDR3
NA,TRBV6-6,NA,TRBJ2-5,14,TGTGCCAGCAGTTACTCGAGATCCCAAGAGACCCAGTACTTC,CASSYSRSQETQYF
NA,TRBV7-2,few,TRBJ2-7,15,TGTGCCAGCAGCTTAGCGAGCGGTCTCCCCCTCCAGCAGTACTTC,CASSLASGLPLQQYF
TRBD1,TRBV28,NA,TRBJ2-1,15,TGTGCCAGCAGTCTGAGGGGACAGGGAGGCGGTGAGCAGTTCTTC,CASSLRGQGGGEQFF
TRBD2,TRBV19,NA,TRBJ2-5,18,TGTGCCAGTAGTATCCCCCCCGGACTAGCGGGAGTCGGGGAGACCCAGTACTTC,CASSIPPGLAGVGETQYF
NA,TRBV6-5,once,TRBJ2-7,14,TGTGCCAGCAGCTTTTTAACAGGGACCTACGAGCAGTACTTC,CASSFLTGTYEQYF
NA,TRBV7-2,few,TRBJ2-7,13,TGTGCCAGCACCCGCGGACAGACCTACGAGCAGTACTTC,CASTRGQTYEQYF
NA,TRBV6-4,few,TRBJ1-6,13,TGTGCCAGCAGTGAAACCCTCCAGGGGACCCTCCACTTT,CASSETLQGTLHF
NA,TRBV11-3,NA,TRBJ2-1,17,TGTGCCAGCAGCCCCCAGCGTCAGGGCATCTCCTACAATGAGCAGTTCTTC,CASSPQRQGISYNEQFF
TRBD2,TRBV9,once,TRBJ2-1,15,TGTGCCAGCAGCCCTAGCGGAACCCCCTACAATGAGCAGTTCTTC,CASSPSGTPYNEQFF
TRBD1,TRBV19,NA,TRBJ1-5,18,TGTGCCAGTAGAAAAAAAGTATCGACAGGGAGGAGCAATCAGCCCCAGCATTTT,CASRKKVSTGRSNQPQHF
TRBD2,TRBV19,NA,TRBJ2-1,16,TGTGCCAGTAGTGCACTAGCGGGAGTGTCTTACAATGAGCAGTTCTTC,CASSALAGVSYNEQFF
NA,TRBV5-1,few,TRBJ2-5,14,TGCGCCAGCAGCTTGGTAGGGGCCCAAGAGACCCAGTACTTC,CASSLVGAQETQYF
NA,TRBV7-2,NA,TRBJ2-1,11,TGTGCCAGCAGCTTAGCCGGGTTGCCGTTCTTC,CASSLAGLPFF
NA,TRBV30,NA,TRBJ2-7,11,TGTGCCTGGGAACGGGGGTACGAGCAGTACTTC,CAWERGYEQYF
NA,TRBV7-2,NA,TRBJ1-2,16,TGTGCCAGCAGGAAACAGCCCTCATCGGACTTATATGGCTACACCTTC,CASRKQPSSDLYGYTF
NA,TRBV20-1,NA,TRBJ1-2,9,TGCAGTGCTCCACGGGGCTACACCTTC,CSAPRGYTF
TRBD1,TRBV7-9,NA,TRBJ1-2,15,TGTGCCAGCAGTCCAACTACTACAGGGGCCTATGGCTACACCTTC,CASSPTTTGAYGYTF
NA,TRBV30,NA,TRBJ2-7,11,TGTGCCTGGAGGCGGCTCGGCGAGCAGTACTTC,CAWRRLGEQYF
NA,TRBV7-9,NA,TRBJ2-5,16,TGTGCCAGCAGCCTAGCAAGGGGGTCGCTTCTCGAGACCCAGTACTTC,CASSLARGSLLETQYF
NA,TRBV28,NA,TRBJ1-6,9,TGTGCCACCGGGGTCCCCCTCCACTTT,CATGVPLHF
TRBD2,TRBV7-6,NA,TRBJ2-7,18,TGTGCCAGCAGTAGTAAGGGACTAGCGGGAGGGCCTGGGTACGAGCAGTACTTC,CASSSKGLAGGPGYEQYF
TRBD2,TRBV19,NA,TRBJ2-7,14,TGTGCCAGTAGCCACCGCGGTAGCGGGGCCGAGCAGTACTTC,CASSHRGSGAEQYF